This T cell receptor beta chain was obtained from a study of human T cells and chemical hapten exposure. At least ten counts were recorded for this clonotype. What it binds is unknown. General study results and limits: More PT1 expanded TCRs went with higher patch test scores. Significantly more large CDR3 similarity clusters arose among expanded TCRs than among controls.

Individual cDNA molecules received unique molecular identifiers in the library. TCRdb re-derived calls from the RACE reads in MiXCR, one entry per CDR3 protein. The data hold around 100,000 distinct CDR3 sequences, with about an eighth observed a single time. As to time point: patch test 2, 6 weeks after DPC sensitization. The treatment here: therapeutic diphenylcyclopropenone sensitization with weekly scalp DPC. The CDR3 consists of 11 residues. Trimming shortened V by 6 bases and J by 5 bases, and 7 bases separated the two germline ends. The J gene is TRBJ2-5, the V gene TRBV12-3 or TRBV12-4; D is possibly TRBD1 (5 bases). Sequencing was performed on whole blood, taken in connection with sensitization to the hapten diphenylcyclopropenone (DPC). The sequence came from a woman aged 40-49 years with alopecia areata. Some clones in this sample may be carry-over from other donors' samples. The CDR3: CASRKGETQYF. CDR3 sequence (DNA): TGTGCCAGCAGAAAGGGGGAGACCCAGTACTTC.